These 23 T cell receptor beta chains were all obtained from the same sample, sequenced in a study of high-grade serous ovarian cancer treatment subgroups. Generated by immunoSEQ multiplex PCR, the TCRdb table keeps only in-frame clones and is missing some. In the table there are approximately 6,200 clones, 75% to 85% of which are singletons. Tumor samples were taken before definitive surgery or chemotherapy. Sample: tumor tissue. The receptors come from a human donor with high-grade serous ovarian cancer.

The chain recombines TRBV6-1 with TRBJ1-2, with a tentative D call TRBD1 (5 bases). Germline V CDR1 and CDR2: MNHNS, SASEGT. Trimming pared 1 base from V and 8 bases from J, leaving 11 bases between. The CDR3 is 13 residues long. The CDR3 here is CASSEGQGRGYTF. The DNA for the CDR3 is TGTGCCAGCAGTGAAGGGCAGGGCAGAGGCTACACCTTC.

V gene TRBV7-2 combines with J gene TRBJ2-3; 10 bases are shared with TRBD2. After removal of 1 base from V and 2 bases from J, the junction contained 6 bases not matched to a gene. The length of the CDR3 is 17 residues. Looked up from germline, CDR1 is SGHTA and CDR2 is FQGNSA. In DNA, the CDR3 is TGTGCCAGCAGCTTAGAGGCTAGCGGGGGACCCACAGATACGCAGTATTTT. As protein: CASSLEASGGPTDTQYF.

The chain links TRBV13 to TRBJ1-1; D not resolved. V shed 2 bases and J shed 7 bases, with 11 bases lying between them. Germline values: CDR1 PRHDT, CDR2 FYEKMQ (reference sequence). The CDR3 loop spans 13 amino acids. The CDR3 is CASSLKLGHEAFF. The CDR3 bases are TGTGCCAGCAGCTTAAAGTTAGGCCATGAAGCTTTCTTT.

The chain combines TRBV19 with TRBJ2-7; D gene ambiguous. Germline V CDR1 and CDR2: LNHDA, SQIVND (reference sequence). V gave up 1 base and J gave up 5 bases, with 3 bases separating them. The CDR3 loop spans 11 amino acids. The CDR3 spells CASSIGNEQYF. CDR3 DNA: TGTGCCAGTAGTATAGGGAACGAGCAGTACTTC.

V and J are TRBV28 and TRBJ2-1; no clear D. The CDR3 covers 12 residues. Per germline, CDR1 MDHEN and CDR2 SYDVKM. V was pared by 6 bases and J by 6 bases, with 9 bases between. Here the CDR3 DNA reads TGTGCCAGCAGCTTAGGCGTCAATGAGCAGTTCTTC. Its protein is CASSLGVNEQFF.

V and J are TRBV4-1 and TRBJ2-2; D unclear. Germline assignment: CDR1 MGHRA and CDR2 YSYEKL. V lost 4 bases and J lost 3, with 15 bases in between. The CDR3 has 16 residues. The CDR3 DNA reads TGCGCCAGCAGCCCGATGGTGGGCTTATACACCGGGGAGCTGTTTTTT. This codes for CASSPMVGLYTGELFF.

The V call is TRBV30, the J call TRBJ1-2, with TRBD1 as a possible D gene (5 bases). The CDR3 extends over 13 amino acids. The V end was cut by 2 bases, the J end by 4 bases, with 11 bases between. Germline V gene sequence: CDR1 GTSNPN, CDR2 SVGIG (reference sequence). CDR3 region: CAWSRGEAYGYTF. In DNA, the CDR3 is TGTGCCTGGAGTAGAGGGGAGGCCTATGGCTACACCTTC.

This CDR3 is CASSFQGAAFSMNTEAFF. CDR3 nucleotides: TGTGCCAGCAGTTTTCAGGGGGCGGCATTTAGCATGAACACTGAAGCTTTCTTT. This sequence joins TRBV28 and TRBJ1-1, with 8 bases identical to TRBD1. This CDR3 contains 18 residues. Germline values: CDR1 MDHEN, CDR2 SYDVKM. V shed 3 bases, J shed 0 bases, and the junction held 12 bases outside the gene matches.

This clone appeared a single time. Other nucleotide sequences in the sample specify the same CDR3. This chain links TRBV28 with TRBJ1-1; D possibly corresponds to TRBD1 (5 bases). The V gene lost 5 bases and the J gene lost 1 base, with 14 bases spanning the gap. CDR1 MDHEN and CDR2 SYDVKM come from the germline V gene. The CDR3 contains 15 residues. The CDR3 reads CASSPPGHPNTEAFF. The CDR3 DNA follows: TGTGCCAGCAGTCCCCCAGGACATCCGAACACTGAAGCTTTCTTT.

V gene TRBV19 combines with J gene TRBJ2-1, with 8 positions matching TRBD2. Germline assignment: CDR1 LNHDA and CDR2 SQIVND (reference sequence). This CDR3 spans 14 amino acids. V trimming: 5 bases; J trimming: 9 bases; junction bases outside the gene matches: 9. This chain's CDR3 is CASSEGTSRREQFF. The CDR3 DNA sequence: TGTGCCAGTAGTGAAGGGACTAGTCGGCGTGAGCAGTTCTTC.

The chain is built from TRBV28 and TRBJ2-1; D unclear. V shed 3 bases and J shed 3 bases, with 9 bases lying between them. CDR3 length equals 14 residues. Germline V lookup: CDR1 MDHEN, CDR2 SYDVKM. The CDR3 DNA follows: TGTGCCAGCAGTTTCGGCAGTATCTACAATGAGCAGTTCTTC. Translation gives CASSFGSIYNEQFF.

This chain joins TRBV9 and TRBJ2-5, with 12 bases identical to TRBD2. The DNA matches TRBJ2-7 better at its end, which makes the J call doubtful. This CDR3 is built from 16 residues. Germline values: CDR1 SGDLS, CDR2 YYNGEE. CDR3 in DNA: TGTGCCAGCAGCGGCGGACTAGCGGGACCCGGGAACGAGCAGTACTTC. This sequence encodes CASSGGLAGPGNEQYF.

The chain combines TRBV19 with TRBJ2-1; maybe TRBD2 (5 bases). The CDR3 consists of 17 residues. Germline V gives CDR1 LNHDA, CDR2 SQIVND (reference sequence). V was clipped by 7 bases and J by 6 bases, with 25 bases between them. The CDR3 is CASNPGFTTPSGNEQFF. The DNA of the CDR3 is TGTGCCAGTAACCCGGGATTTACCACCCCTTCGGGCAATGAGCAGTTCTTC. The full variable domain, in which reference TRBV19 and TRBJ2-1 provide the parts outside the CDR3, is DGGITQSPKYLFRKEGQNVTLSCEQNLNHDAMYWYRQDPGQGLRLIYYSQIVNDFQKGDIAEGYSVSREKKESFPLTVTSAQKNPTAFYLCASNPGFTTPSGNEQFFGPGTRLTVL.

The chain uses TRBV12-5 and TRBJ1-5; 10 nucleotides match TRBD1. This CDR3 has 13 amino acids. The germline V gene encodes CDR1 LGHNT and CDR2 FRNRAP. After removal of 5 bases from V and 7 bases from J, the junction contained 2 bases not matched to a gene. The chain's CDR3 is CASGRTGGQPQHF. DNA for the CDR3: TGTGCTAGTGGTCGGACAGGGGGGCAGCCCCAGCATTTT.

This clone was recorded only once. The rearrangement uses TRBV6-6 and TRBJ2-5, with D possibly TRBD1 on 6 matching bases. This CDR3 spans 12 amino acids. Deletions cut 6 bases from V and 2 bases from J, with 7 bases between. Per the germline V gene, CDR1 is MNHNY and CDR2 is SVGAGI (reference sequence). The CDR3: CASRGAQETQYF. In DNA, the CDR3 is TGTGCCAGCAGGGGGGCACAAGAGACCCAGTACTTC.

V gene TRBV27 combines with J gene TRBJ2-1; 13 bases are a match to TRBD2. Germline V gene data show CDR1 as MNHEY and CDR2 as SMNVEV (reference sequence). After removal of 3 bases from V and 9 bases from J, the junction contained 5 bases not matched to a gene. The CDR3 runs to 15 residues. For the CDR3, the DNA is TGTGCCAGCAGTTTCGGACTAGCGGGAGTCGGTGAGCAGTTCTTC. Amino acids: CASSFGLAGVGEQFF.

CDR3 nucleotides: TGCGCCAGCAGCCAAGATGATATCGGGCTAGCGGGGCTCGTGGCAGATACGCAGTATTTT. Encoded protein: CASSQDDIGLAGLVADTQYF. V gene TRBV4-3 combines with J gene TRBJ2-3; 9 bases agree with TRBD2. J gave up 4 bases and V 0 bases, and 17 bases lay outside the gene matches. From germline, CDR1 is LGHNA and CDR2 YSLEER. This CDR3 spans 20 amino acids.

V gene TRBV7-2 combines with J gene TRBJ2-7; D possibly uses TRBD1 or TRBD2 (5 bases each). CDR3 length: 13 residues. V was cut by 2 bases and J by 5 bases, with 10 bases left in between. CDR1 SGHTA and CDR2 FQGNSA come from the germline V gene. The CDR3 coding sequence is TGTGCCAGCAGCTTACAGGTGGGGGACGAGCAGTACTTC. This gives the protein CASSLQVGDEQYF.

The CDR3 DNA sequence: TGTGCCAGCAGCTTAGGAGGGACAGTGGGGCTGGACGAGCAGTACTTC. Encoded protein: CASSLGGTVGLDEQYF. The rearrangement joins TRBV7-7 to TRBJ2-7; 7 bases map to TRBD1. Germline CDR1 and CDR2: SSHAT and FNYEAQ (reference sequence). The V and J ends lost 1 base and 5 bases, in that order; junction bases with no gene match: 11. The CDR3 extends over 16 amino acids.

The V and J genes are TRBV5-1 and TRBJ1-2; D unclear. Trimming cost V 0 bases and J 2 bases, with 14 bases left between them. The length of the CDR3 is 16 residues. Germline CDR1 and CDR2: SGHRS and YFSETQ. Written as DNA, the CDR3 is TGCGCCAGCAGCTTGGAGGTAGCCGGTCTGAACTATGGCTACACCTTC. Protein: CASSLEVAGLNYGYTF.

The chain recombines TRBV2 with TRBJ1-2, with TRBD1 identical over 7 bases. The CDR3 spans 14 residues. V shed 5 bases and J 2 bases; nucleotides not matched to a gene: 5. The V gene's germline CDR1 is SNHLY and CDR2 FYNNEI. The CDR3: CASSRPGGNYGYTF. The CDR3 DNA sequence: TGTGCCAGCAGTCGACCAGGGGGGAACTATGGCTACACCTTC.

The V gene is TRBV7-2, the J gene TRBJ2-1; D call uncertain. Trimming took off 4 bases at V and 4 bases at J, with 14 bases between the two ends. This CDR3 has 15 amino acids. CDR1 is SGHTA and CDR2 is FQGNSA in the germline V gene. The CDR3 region has the DNA TGTGCCAGCAGCTCGCAACCTTTCGAATACAATGAGCAGTTCTTC. This sequence encodes CASSSQPFEYNEQFF.

The chain recombines TRBV5-5 with TRBJ1-3, with D perhaps TRBD1 (5 bases). This CDR3 is built from 15 residues. The germline CDR1 and CDR2 sequences are SGHKS and YYEKEE (reference sequence). Deletions cut 4 bases from V and 0 bases from J, with 11 bases between. This CDR3 reads CASSQDTASGNTIYF. For the CDR3, the DNA is TGTGCCAGCAGCCAGGACACAGCCTCTGGAAACACCATATATTTT.